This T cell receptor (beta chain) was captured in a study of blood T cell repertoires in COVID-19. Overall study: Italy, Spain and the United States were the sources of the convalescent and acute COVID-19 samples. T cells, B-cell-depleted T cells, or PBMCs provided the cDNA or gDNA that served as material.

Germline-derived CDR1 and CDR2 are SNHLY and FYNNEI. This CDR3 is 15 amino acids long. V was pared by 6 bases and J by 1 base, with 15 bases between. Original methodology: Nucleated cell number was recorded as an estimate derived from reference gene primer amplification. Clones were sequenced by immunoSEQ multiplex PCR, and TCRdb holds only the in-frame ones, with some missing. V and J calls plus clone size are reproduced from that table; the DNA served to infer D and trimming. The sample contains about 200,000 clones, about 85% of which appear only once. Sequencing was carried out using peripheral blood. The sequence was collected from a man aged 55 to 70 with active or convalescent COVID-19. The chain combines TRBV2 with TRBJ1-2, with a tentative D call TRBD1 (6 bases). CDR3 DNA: TGTGCCAGCAGCTGGGACAACCAAATTAACTATGGCTACACCTTC. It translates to CASSWDNQINYGYTF.